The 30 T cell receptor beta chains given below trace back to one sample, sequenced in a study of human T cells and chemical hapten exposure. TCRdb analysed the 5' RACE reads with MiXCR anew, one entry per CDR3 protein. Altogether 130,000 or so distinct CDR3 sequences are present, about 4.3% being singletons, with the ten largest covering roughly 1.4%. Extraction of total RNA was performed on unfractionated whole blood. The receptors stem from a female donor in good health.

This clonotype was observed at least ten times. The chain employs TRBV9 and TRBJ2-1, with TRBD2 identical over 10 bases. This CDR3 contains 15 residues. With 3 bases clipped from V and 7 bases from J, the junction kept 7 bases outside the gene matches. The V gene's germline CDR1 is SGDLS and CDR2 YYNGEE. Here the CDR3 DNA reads TGTGCCAGCAGCGCGAGCGGGGGGGCCGTAAATGAGCAGTTCTTC. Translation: CASSASGGAVNEQFF.

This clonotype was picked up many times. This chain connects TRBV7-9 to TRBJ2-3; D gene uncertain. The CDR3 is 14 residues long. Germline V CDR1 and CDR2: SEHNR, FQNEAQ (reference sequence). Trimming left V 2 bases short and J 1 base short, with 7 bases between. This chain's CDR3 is CASSLLLGTDTQYF. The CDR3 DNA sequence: TGTGCCAGCAGCTTACTTTTGGGCACAGATACGCAGTATTTT.

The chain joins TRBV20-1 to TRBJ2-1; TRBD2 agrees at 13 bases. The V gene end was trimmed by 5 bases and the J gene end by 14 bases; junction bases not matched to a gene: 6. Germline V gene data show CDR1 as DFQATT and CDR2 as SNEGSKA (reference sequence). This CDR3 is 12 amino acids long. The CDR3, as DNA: TGCAGTGCTTGGACTAGCGGGGGTTTGAAGTTCTTC. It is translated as CSAWTSGGLKFF.

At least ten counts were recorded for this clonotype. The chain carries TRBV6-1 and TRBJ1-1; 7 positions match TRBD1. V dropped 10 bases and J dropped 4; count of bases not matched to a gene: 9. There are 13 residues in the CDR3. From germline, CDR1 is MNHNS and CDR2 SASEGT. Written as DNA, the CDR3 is TGTGCCATCAGACAGGGTTGGAGCACTGAAGCTTTCTTT. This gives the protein CAIRQGWSTEAFF.

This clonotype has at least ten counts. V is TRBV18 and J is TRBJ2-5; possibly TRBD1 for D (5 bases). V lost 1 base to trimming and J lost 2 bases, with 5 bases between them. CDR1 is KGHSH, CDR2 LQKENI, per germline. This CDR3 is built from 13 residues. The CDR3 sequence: CASSPQGQETQYF. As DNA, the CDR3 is TGTGCCAGCTCACCACAGGGGCAAGAGACCCAGTACTTC.

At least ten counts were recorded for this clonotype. CDR3 nucleotide sequence: TGTGCCAGCAGCCCGACTAGCGGATACAATGAGCAGTTCTTC. It encodes CASSPTSGYNEQFF. The chain uses TRBV7-9 and TRBJ2-1; 9 bases line up with TRBD2. CDR1 is SEHNR, CDR2 FQNEAQ, per germline (reference sequence). This CDR3 region has 14 residues. V shed 5 bases, J shed 4 bases, and the junction held 3 bases outside the gene matches. Together with reference TRBV7-9 and TRBJ2-1, the CDR3 gives the full variable domain: DTGVSQNPRHKITKRGQNVTFRCDPISEHNRLYWYRQTLGQGPEFLTYFQNEAQLEKSRLLSDRFSAERPKGSFSTLEIQRTEQGDSAMYLCASSPTSGYNEQFFGPGTRLTVL.

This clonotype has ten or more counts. The DNA of the CDR3 is TGCGCCAGCAGCTTGGGGGACAGGGGTAATCAGCCCCAGCATTTT. Protein product: CASSLGDRGNQPQHF. The chain uses TRBV5-1 and TRBJ1-5, with 10 nucleotides matching TRBD1. This CDR3 has 15 amino acids. The V and J ends lost 0 bases and 4 bases, in that order; junction bases with no gene match: 1. Per germline, CDR1 SGHRS and CDR2 YFSETQ.

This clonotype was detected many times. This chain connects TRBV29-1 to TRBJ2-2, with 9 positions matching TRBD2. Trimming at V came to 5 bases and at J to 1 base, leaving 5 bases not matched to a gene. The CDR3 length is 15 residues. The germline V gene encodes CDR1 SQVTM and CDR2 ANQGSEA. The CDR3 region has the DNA TGCAGCGTTTCCGCGGGGGGGCGGAACACCGGGGAGCTGTTTTTT. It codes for CSVSAGGRNTGELFF.

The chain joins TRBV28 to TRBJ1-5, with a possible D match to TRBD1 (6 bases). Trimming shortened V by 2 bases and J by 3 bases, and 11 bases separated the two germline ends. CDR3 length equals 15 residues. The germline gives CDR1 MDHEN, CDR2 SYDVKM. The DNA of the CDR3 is TGTGCCAGCAGTTTACCAGGGGAAAACAATCAGCCCCAGCATTTT. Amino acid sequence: CASSLPGENNQPQHF. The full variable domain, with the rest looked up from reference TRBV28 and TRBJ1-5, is DVKVTQSSRYLVKRTGEKVFLECVQDMDHENMFWYRQDPGLGLRLIYFSYDVKMKEKGDIPEGYSVSREKKERFSLILESASTNQTSMYLCASSLPGENNQPQHFGDGTRLSIL.

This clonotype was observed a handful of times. In nucleotides, the CDR3 is TGCAGTGCTAGTATTCCCGACGGCCGGAACACTGAAGCTTTCTTT. Its protein product is CSASIPDGRNTEAFF. The chain has TRBV20-1 and TRBJ1-1; D unresolved. Germline CDR1 and CDR2: DFQATT and SNEGSKA (reference sequence). Trimming cost V 3 bases and J 1 base, with 15 bases left between them. The CDR3 contains 15 residues.

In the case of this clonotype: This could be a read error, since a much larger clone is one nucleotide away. As DNA, the CDR3 is TGCAGTGTAACACCCGGGGACCGTGAAGCTTTCTTT. Protein: CSVTPGDREAFF. The chain uses TRBV20-1 and TRBJ1-1, with a tentative D call TRBD1 (5 bases). CDR3 length: 12 amino acids. Germline loops: CDR1 DFQATT, CDR2 SNEGSKA (reference sequence). V dropped 7 bases and J dropped 7 bases, with 16 bases sitting between them.

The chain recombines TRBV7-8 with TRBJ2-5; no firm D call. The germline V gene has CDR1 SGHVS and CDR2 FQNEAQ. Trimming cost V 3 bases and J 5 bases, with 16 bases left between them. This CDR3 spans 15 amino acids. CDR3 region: CASSFSWIPRETQYF. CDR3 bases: TGTGCCAGCAGCTTCAGTTGGATCCCTAGGGAGACCCAGTACTTC.

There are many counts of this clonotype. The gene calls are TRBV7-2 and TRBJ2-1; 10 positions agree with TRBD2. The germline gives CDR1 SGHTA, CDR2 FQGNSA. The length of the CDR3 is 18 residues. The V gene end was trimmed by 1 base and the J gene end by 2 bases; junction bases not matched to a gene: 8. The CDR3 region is CASSLEKIAGGPYNEQFF. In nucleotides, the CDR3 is TGTGCCAGCAGCTTAGAGAAGATAGCGGGGGGACCCTACAATGAGCAGTTCTTC.

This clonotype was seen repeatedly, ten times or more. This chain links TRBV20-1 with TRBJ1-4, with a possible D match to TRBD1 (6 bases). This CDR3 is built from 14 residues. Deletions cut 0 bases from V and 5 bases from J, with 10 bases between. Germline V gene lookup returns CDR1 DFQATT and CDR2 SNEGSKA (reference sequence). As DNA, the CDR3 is TGCAGTGCTAGAGATATCGGGGGCAATGAAAAACTGTTTTTT. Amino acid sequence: CSARDIGGNEKLFF.

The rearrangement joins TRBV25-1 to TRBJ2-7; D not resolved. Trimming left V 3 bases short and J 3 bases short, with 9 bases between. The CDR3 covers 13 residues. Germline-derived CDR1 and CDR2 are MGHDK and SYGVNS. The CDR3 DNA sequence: TGTGCCAGCAGTGATTTCGGGCTCTACGAGCAGTACTTC. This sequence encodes CASSDFGLYEQYF.

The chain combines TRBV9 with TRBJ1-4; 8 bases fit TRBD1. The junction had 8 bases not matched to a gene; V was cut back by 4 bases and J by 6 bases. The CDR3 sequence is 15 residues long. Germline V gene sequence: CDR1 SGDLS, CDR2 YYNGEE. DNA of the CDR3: TGTGCCAGCAGCACGCGGACAGGGAGGGATGAAAAACTGTTTTTT. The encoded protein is CASSTRTGRDEKLFF.

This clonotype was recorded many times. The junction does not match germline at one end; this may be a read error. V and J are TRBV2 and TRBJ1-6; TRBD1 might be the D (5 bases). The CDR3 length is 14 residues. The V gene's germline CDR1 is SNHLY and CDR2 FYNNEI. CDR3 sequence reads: CASSDSWLYSPLHF. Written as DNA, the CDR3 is TGTGCCAGTAGTGACAGTTGGTTGTATTCACCCCTCCACTTT.

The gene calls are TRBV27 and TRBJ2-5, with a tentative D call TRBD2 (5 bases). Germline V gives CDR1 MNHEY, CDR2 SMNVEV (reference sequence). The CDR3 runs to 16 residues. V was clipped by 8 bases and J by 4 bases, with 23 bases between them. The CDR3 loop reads CASGLGGPPGRETQYF. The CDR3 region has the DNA TGTGCCAGCGGACTTGGAGGCCCTCCGGGTCGAGAGACCCAGTACTTC.

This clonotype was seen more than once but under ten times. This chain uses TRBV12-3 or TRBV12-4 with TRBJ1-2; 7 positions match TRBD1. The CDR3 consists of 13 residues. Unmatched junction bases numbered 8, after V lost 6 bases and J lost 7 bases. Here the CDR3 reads CASREGALGGYTF. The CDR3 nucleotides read TGTGCCAGCAGGGAGGGGGCTTTAGGTGGCTACACCTTC.

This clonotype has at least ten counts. CDR3 in amino acids: CASSLRGGPYNEQFF. Written as DNA, the CDR3 is TGTGCCAGCAGTTTGCGGGGGGGCCCCTACAATGAGCAGTTCTTC. The V and J genes are TRBV12-3 or TRBV12-4 and TRBJ2-1, with TRBD2 matching 9 bases. V was clipped by 3 bases and J by 2 bases; unmatched bases: 2. CDR3 length: 15 amino acids.

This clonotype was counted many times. The CDR3: CASSLIRQGYEQYF. CDR3 coding DNA: TGCGCCAGCAGCTTGATACGACAGGGCTACGAGCAGTACTTC. The chain uses TRBV5-1 and TRBJ2-7; 7 bases are a match to TRBD1. The CDR3 runs to 14 residues. V gave up 1 base and J gave up 3 bases; unmatched junction bases: 4. The germline gives CDR1 SGHRS, CDR2 YFSETQ.

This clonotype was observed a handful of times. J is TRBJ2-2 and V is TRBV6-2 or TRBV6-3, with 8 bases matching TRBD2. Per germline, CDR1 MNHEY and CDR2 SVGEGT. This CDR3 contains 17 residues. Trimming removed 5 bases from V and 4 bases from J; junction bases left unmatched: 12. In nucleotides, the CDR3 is TGTGCCAGCAGTCCGACGACGACTAGCGCGCTCACCGGGGAGCTGTTTTTT. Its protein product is CASSPTTTSALTGELFF.

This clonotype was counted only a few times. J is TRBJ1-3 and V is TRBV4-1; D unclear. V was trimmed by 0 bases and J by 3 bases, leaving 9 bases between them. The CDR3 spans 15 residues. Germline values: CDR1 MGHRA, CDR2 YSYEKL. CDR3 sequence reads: CASSQDLACGNTIYF. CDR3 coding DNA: TGCGCCAGCAGCCAAGACTTAGCGTGTGGAAACACCATATATTTT.

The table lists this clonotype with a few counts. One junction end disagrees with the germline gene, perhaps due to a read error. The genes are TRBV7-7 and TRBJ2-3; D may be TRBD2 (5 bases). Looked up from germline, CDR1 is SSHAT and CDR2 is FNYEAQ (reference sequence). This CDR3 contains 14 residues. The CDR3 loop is CASSLAGVGDTQYF. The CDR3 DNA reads TGTGCTAGCAGCTTAGCCGGGGTAGGGGATACGCAGTATTTT.

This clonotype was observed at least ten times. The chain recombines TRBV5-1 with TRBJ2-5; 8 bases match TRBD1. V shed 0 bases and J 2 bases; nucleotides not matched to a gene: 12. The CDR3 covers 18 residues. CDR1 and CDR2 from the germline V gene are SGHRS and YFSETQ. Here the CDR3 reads CASSLVVSPRTGQETQYF. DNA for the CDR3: TGCGCCAGCAGCTTGGTTGTGTCACCCAGGACAGGGCAAGAGACCCAGTACTTC.

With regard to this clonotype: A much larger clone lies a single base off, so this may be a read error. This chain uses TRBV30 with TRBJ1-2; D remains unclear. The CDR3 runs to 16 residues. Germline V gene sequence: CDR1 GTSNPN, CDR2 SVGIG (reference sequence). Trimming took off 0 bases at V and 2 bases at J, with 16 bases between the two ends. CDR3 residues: CAWSVRSWRLNYGYTF. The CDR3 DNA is TGTGCCTGGAGTGTACGTTCGTGGAGATTAAACTATGGCTACACCTTC. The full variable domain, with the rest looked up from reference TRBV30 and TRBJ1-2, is SQTIHQWPATLVQPVGSPLSLECTVEGTSNPNLYWYRQAAGRGLQLLFYSVGIGQISSEVPQNLSASRPQDRQFILSSKKLLLSDSGFYLCAWSVRSWRLNYGYTFGSGTRLTVV.

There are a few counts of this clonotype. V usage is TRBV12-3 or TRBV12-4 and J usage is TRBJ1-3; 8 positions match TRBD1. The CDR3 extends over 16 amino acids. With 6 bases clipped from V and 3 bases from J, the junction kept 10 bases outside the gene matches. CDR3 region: CASSSQGALSGNTIYF. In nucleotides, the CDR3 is TGTGCCAGCAGCTCTCAGGGGGCGTTAAGTGGAAACACCATATATTTT.

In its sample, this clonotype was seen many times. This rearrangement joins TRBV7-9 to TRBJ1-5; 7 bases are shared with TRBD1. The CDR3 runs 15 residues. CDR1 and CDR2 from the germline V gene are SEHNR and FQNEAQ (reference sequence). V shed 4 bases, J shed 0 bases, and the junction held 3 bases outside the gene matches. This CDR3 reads CASSSTGFSNQPQHF. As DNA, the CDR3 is TGTGCCAGCAGCTCGACAGGGTTTAGCAATCAGCCCCAGCATTTT.

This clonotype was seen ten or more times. The CDR3 spells CASSFSSNTDTQYF. The CDR3 DNA reads as TGTGCCAGCAGTTTCTCTTCAAACACAGATACGCAGTATTTT. This chain links TRBV12-3 or TRBV12-4 with TRBJ2-3; no firm D call. This CDR3 comprises 14 residues. V was shortened by 3 bases and J by 2 bases, with 9 bases between the two germline ends.

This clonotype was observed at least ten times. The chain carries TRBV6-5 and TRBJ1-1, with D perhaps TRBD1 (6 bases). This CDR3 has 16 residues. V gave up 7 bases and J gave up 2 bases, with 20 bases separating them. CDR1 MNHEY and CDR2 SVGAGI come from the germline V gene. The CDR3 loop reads CASKGGGAQFNTEAFF. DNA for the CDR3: TGTGCCAGCAAGGGGGGGGGGGCCCAGTTCAACACTGAAGCTTTCTTT.